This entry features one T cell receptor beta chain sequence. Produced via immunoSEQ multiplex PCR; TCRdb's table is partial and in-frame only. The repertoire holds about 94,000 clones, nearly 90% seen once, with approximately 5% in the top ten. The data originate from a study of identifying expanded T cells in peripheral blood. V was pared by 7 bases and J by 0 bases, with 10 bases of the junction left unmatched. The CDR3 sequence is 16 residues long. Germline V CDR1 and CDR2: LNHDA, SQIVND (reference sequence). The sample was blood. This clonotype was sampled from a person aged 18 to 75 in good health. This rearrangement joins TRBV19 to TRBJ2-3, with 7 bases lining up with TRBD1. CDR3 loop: CASKDRSRSSTDTQYF. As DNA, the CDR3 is TGTGCCAGTAAGGACAGGAGTCGCTCTAGCACAGATACGCAGTATTTT.